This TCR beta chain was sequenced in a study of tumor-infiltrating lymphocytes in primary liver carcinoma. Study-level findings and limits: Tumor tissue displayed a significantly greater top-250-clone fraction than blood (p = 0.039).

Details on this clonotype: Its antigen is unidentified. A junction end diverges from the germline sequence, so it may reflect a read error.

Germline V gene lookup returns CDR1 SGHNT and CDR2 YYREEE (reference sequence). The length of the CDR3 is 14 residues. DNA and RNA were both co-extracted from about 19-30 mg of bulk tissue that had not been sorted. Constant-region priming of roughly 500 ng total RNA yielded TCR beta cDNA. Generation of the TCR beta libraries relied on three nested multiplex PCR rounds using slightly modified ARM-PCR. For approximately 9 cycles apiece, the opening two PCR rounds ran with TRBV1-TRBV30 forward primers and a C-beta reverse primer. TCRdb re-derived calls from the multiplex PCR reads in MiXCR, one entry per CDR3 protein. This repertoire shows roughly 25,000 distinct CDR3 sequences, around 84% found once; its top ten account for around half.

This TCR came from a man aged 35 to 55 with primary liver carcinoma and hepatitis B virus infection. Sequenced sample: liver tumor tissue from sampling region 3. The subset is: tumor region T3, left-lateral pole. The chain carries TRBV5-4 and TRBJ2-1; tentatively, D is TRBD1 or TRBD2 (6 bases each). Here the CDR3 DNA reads TGTGTCAGCAGCTTGGAAGGCAGGGGAGGAAAGCAGTTCTTC. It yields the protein CVSSLEGRGGKQFF.